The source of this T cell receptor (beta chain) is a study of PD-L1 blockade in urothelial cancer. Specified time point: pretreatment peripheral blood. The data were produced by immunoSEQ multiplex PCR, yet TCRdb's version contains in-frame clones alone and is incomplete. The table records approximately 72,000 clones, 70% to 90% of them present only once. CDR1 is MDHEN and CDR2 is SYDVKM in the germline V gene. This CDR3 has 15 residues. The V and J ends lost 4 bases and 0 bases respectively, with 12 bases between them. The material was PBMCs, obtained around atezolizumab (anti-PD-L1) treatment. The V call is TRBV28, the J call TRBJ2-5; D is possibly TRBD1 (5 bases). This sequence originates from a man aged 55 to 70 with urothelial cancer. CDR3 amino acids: CASSSHRPYQETQYF. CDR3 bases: TGTGCCAGCAGTTCGCACAGGCCGTACCAAGAGACCCAGTACTTC.